This TCR beta chain came from a study of T-cell reconstitution after alpha-beta-depleted transplantation in children. This clonotype was seen many times. The authors prepared the TCRbeta library with unique molecular identifiers. TCRdb re-derived calls from the PCR reads in MiXCR, one entry per CDR3 protein. The table shows under 300,000 distinct CDR3 sequences, with around 8.9% occurring only once. The germline V gene has CDR1 MDHEN and CDR2 SYDVKM. With 1 base removed from V and 3 bases from J, the gap between germline ends came to 15 bases. This CDR3 spans 16 amino acids. The sequence was obtained from a human donor who donated a stem cell graft to a child with SCID. The V and J genes are TRBV28 and TRBJ1-2; D is unresolved. Sequenced here: PBMCs from the stem cell graft donor, sampled from the stem cell graft. The CDR3 sequence is CASSLFAGTSYYGYTF. DNA for the CDR3: TGTGCCAGCAGTTTATTTGCCGGCACCAGTTACTATGGCTACACCTTC.